A single sample gave rise to the 31 T cell receptor beta chains below, sequenced in a study of cytomegalovirus exposure and HLA in healthy donors. The primer mix had 60 Vbeta and 13 Jbeta primers. The method was immunoSEQ multiplex PCR; TCRdb's version includes in-frame clones alone and lacks a portion of them. This sample has 95,000 to 150,000 clones, with approximately 78% found just once. Sequencing was performed on PBMCs. The source is a woman between 25 and 40 years old in good health and CMV-seropositive.

CDR3 in DNA: TGTGCTAGTGGTCCGACAGATACGCAGTATTTT. Protein sequence: CASGPTDTQYF. V and J are TRBV12-5 and TRBJ2-3, with no clear D. The CDR3 has 11 residues. The germline CDR1 and CDR2 sequences are LGHNT and FRNRAP. Trimming pared 5 bases from V and 3 bases from J, leaving 3 bases between.

The chain links TRBV6-1 to TRBJ2-1, with 7 bases matching TRBD2. Looked up from germline, CDR1 is MNHNS and CDR2 is SASEGT. With V trimmed by 9 bases and J by 1 base, 3 bases remained unmatched. This CDR3 is built from 13 residues. Written as DNA, the CDR3 is TGTGCCAGTCGGGGGGTATCCTACAATGAGCAGTTCTTC. Protein sequence: CASRGVSYNEQFF.

As DNA, the CDR3 is TGTGCCAGCAGCGCCACTAGCTGGGCAGATACGCAGTATTTT. Translation gives CASSATSWADTQYF. The rearrangement uses TRBV9 and TRBJ2-3, with a tentative D call TRBD2 (6 bases). The CDR3 is 14 residues long. V was shortened by 3 bases and J by 4 bases, with 12 bases between the two germline ends. Germline V gene data show CDR1 as SGDLS and CDR2 as YYNGEE.

This chain connects TRBV5-5 to TRBJ2-7, with 7 bases aligning to TRBD1. Germline CDR1 SGHKS, CDR2 YYEKEE (reference sequence). Losses at the gene ends were 4 bases for V and 3 bases for J; bases not matched to a gene: 10. CDR3 length equals 15 residues. This CDR3 reads CASSQTRDRHYEQYF. For the CDR3, the DNA is TGTGCCAGCAGCCAGACCCGGGACAGACACTACGAGCAGTACTTC.

The DNA for the CDR3 is TGCGCCAGCAGCCACACCATCACGGGACAGGGAACCTACGAGCAGTACTTC. It translates to CASSHTITGQGTYEQYF. J is TRBJ2-7 and V is TRBV4-1; 9 positions agree with TRBD1. Germline loops: CDR1 MGHRA, CDR2 YSYEKL. Trimming at V came to 3 bases and at J to 2 bases, leaving 11 bases not matched to a gene. The CDR3 loop spans 17 amino acids.

The chain links TRBV7-3 to TRBJ1-1, with 7 positions matching TRBD1. CDR1 and CDR2 (germline): SGHTA, FQGTGA. CDR3 size: 14 residues. Trimming cost V 5 bases and J 1 base; bases outside gene matches: 4. The CDR3 coding sequence is TGTGCCAGCAGCCAGACAGGGAGGAACACTGAAGCTTTCTTT. It is translated as CASSQTGRNTEAFF.

This clone has only a few counts. The chain recombines TRBV30 with TRBJ1-2; D not certain. Germline V gives CDR1 GTSNPN, CDR2 SVGIG (reference sequence). The germline V and J ends were trimmed by 1 base and 3 bases, with 6 bases remaining between them. The CDR3 has 12 amino acids. CDR3 protein: CAWSGRDYGYTF. The CDR3 bases are TGTGCCTGGAGTGGGAGGGACTATGGCTACACCTTC.

The rearrangement uses TRBV11-2 and TRBJ2-1, with D possibly being TRBD2 (7 bases). The germline V gene has CDR1 SGHAT and CDR2 FQNNGV. This CDR3 has 15 residues. Trimming removed 5 bases from V and 5 bases from J, with 16 bases in between. CDR3 loop: CASSPPGGRDNEQFF. CDR3 DNA: TGTGCCAGCAGCCCGCCGGGGGGCCGGGACAATGAGCAGTTCTTC.

The chain joins TRBV19 to TRBJ2-3; D remains ambiguous. Trimming took 6 bases from V and 2 from J, leaving 6 bases between them. The germline CDR1 and CDR2 sequences are LNHDA and SQIVND (reference sequence). The CDR3 sequence is 12 residues long. CDR3 region: CASSANTDTQYF. The CDR3 DNA sequence: TGTGCCAGTAGCGCGAACACAGATACGCAGTATTTT.

This clone was seen a single time. The chain couples TRBV4-1 to TRBJ2-3; a possible D gene is TRBD1 (5 bases). The germline V gene has CDR1 MGHRA and CDR2 YSYEKL. There are 16 residues in the CDR3. Trimming shortened V by 2 bases and J by 1 base, and 13 bases separated the two germline ends. This CDR3 reads CASSQQQAAGTDTQYF. DNA of the CDR3: TGCGCCAGCAGCCAACAACAGGCGGCAGGCACAGATACGCAGTATTTT.

The J gene is TRBJ2-5, the V gene TRBV18; TRBD2 agrees at 8 bases. The CDR3 runs to 15 residues. Trimming removed 0 bases from V and 1 base from J; junction bases left unmatched: 1. From germline, CDR1 is KGHSH and CDR2 LQKENI. The CDR3 region has the DNA TGTGCCAGCTCACCACCGGGGACTAGCCAAGAGACCCAGTACTTC. This translates into CASSPPGTSQETQYF.

CDR3 residues: CASSPGREETQYF. CDR3 DNA sequence: TGTGCCAGCAGCCCCGGCAGGGAAGAGACCCAGTACTTC. The chain joins TRBV7-2 to TRBJ2-5; a possible D gene is TRBD1 (5 bases). V lost 5 bases and J 3 bases, leaving 10 bases between the germline ends. The germline CDR1 and CDR2 sequences are SGHTA and FQGNSA. CDR3 length equals 13 residues.

The chain has TRBV6-1 and TRBJ2-7, with TRBD2 matching 10 bases. This CDR3 comprises 13 residues. CDR1 is MNHNS, CDR2 SASEGT, per germline. The CDR3, as DNA: TGTGCAGGAGAAGCTAGCGGGAGCTACGAGCAGTACTTC. This encodes CAGEASGSYEQYF.

The chain uses TRBV6-5 and TRBJ2-5; TRBD2 agrees at 10 bases. The CDR3 totals 15 residues. CDR1 is MNHEY, CDR2 SVGAGI, per germline. V lost 5 bases to trimming and J lost 5 bases; unmatched junction nucleotides: 8. CDR3 sequence reads: CASSPKRGGYETQYF. The CDR3 DNA reads TGTGCCAGCAGTCCTAAGCGGGGGGGATATGAGACCCAGTACTTC.

V gene TRBV7-2 combines with J gene TRBJ1-4; 11 bases line up with TRBD1. This CDR3 contains 14 residues. The ends lost 4 bases at V and 8 bases at J; junction bases unmatched: 3. Germline V CDR1 and CDR2: SGHTA, FQGNSA. CDR3 loop: CASSYGTGGEKLFF. DNA of the CDR3: TGTGCCAGCAGCTACGGGACAGGGGGGGAAAAACTGTTTTTT.

The rearrangement joins TRBV28 to TRBJ1-2; D may be TRBD1 (5 bases). Germline-derived CDR1 and CDR2 are MDHEN and SYDVKM. The CDR3 has 11 amino acids. The V and J ends lost 8 bases and 7 bases respectively, with 11 bases between them. In nucleotides, the CDR3 is TGTGCCAGCGGGGCTATTGGTGGCTACACCTTC. Protein sequence: CASGAIGGYTF.

This chain connects TRBV7-9 to TRBJ2-2, with a possible D match to TRBD2 (5 bases). Looked up from germline, CDR1 is SEHNR and CDR2 is FQNEAQ (reference sequence). The CDR3 length is 14 residues. Trimming left V 0 bases short and J 6 bases short, with 8 bases between. The CDR3 coding sequence is TGTGCCAGCAGCTTAGCGTCGCGGGCCGGGGAGCTGTTTTTT. Translation gives CASSLASRAGELFF.

The chain has TRBV7-9 and TRBJ2-5; possibly TRBD1 for D (5 bases). The CDR3 extends over 14 amino acids. Trimming left V 5 bases short and J 5 bases short, with 15 bases between. Germline CDR1 and CDR2: SEHNR and FQNEAQ (reference sequence). The CDR3 nucleotides are TGTGCCAGCAGCCTAGGACATCGTCCGGAGACCCAGTACTTC. It specifies CASSLGHRPETQYF.

The chain links TRBV5-1 to TRBJ2-2, with D possibly matching TRBD2 (7 bases). Germline assignment: CDR1 SGHRS and CDR2 YFSETQ. The germline V and J ends were trimmed by 4 bases and 5 bases, with 18 bases remaining between them. CDR3 length: 16 residues. The DNA for the CDR3 is TGCGCCAGCAGCCCCACTGGGGGGGCCAGGACCGGGGAGCTGTTTTTT. Residues: CASSPTGGARTGELFF.

V usage is TRBV9 and J usage is TRBJ2-1; TRBD1 matches at 8 bases. Germline lookup yields CDR1 SGDLS and CDR2 YYNGEE. Trimming cost V 4 bases and J 4 bases; bases outside gene matches: 10. The CDR3 covers 16 residues. Written as DNA, the CDR3 is TGTGCCAGCAGCCCCCACCTGGGACAGGATTACAATGAGCAGTTCTTC. This translates into CASSPHLGQDYNEQFF.

The gene calls are TRBV6-5 and TRBJ2-7; 8 bases map to TRBD2. The germline V gene encodes CDR1 MNHEY and CDR2 SVGAGI. The CDR3 runs 13 residues. V trimming: 6 bases; J trimming: 6 bases; junction bases outside the gene matches: 7. CDR3 sequence (DNA): TGTGCCAGCAGGGTCGGGGGGGCCTCCGAGCAGTACTTC. This translates into CASRVGGASEQYF.

This clone was seen a few times. V usage is TRBV4-3 and J usage is TRBJ1-3; the D gene is possibly TRBD1 (5 bases). This CDR3 is built from 14 residues. Trimming left V 1 base short and J 4 bases short, with 8 bases between. Germline loops: CDR1 LGHNA, CDR2 YSLEER. The CDR3 DNA sequence: TGCGCCAGCAGCCAAGGGCAGGGCGGAAACACCATATATTTT. Its protein is CASSQGQGGNTIYF.

The genes are TRBV4-3 and TRBJ1-6; D is unclear. The CDR3 spans 15 residues. Germline-derived CDR1 and CDR2 are LGHNA and YSLEER. V shed 0 bases and J shed 9 bases, with 12 bases lying between them. In DNA form, the CDR3 reads TGCGCCAGCAGCCAAGAAAATGGGCCTCTTTCACCCCTCCACTTT. It encodes CASSQENGPLSPLHF.

This clone was observed a single time. The chain recombines TRBV15 with TRBJ2-1; 10 bases align to TRBD2. In germline, CDR1 is LNHNV, CDR2 YYDKDF (reference sequence). V was clipped by 4 bases and J by 10 bases; unmatched bases: 16. CDR3 length: 17 residues. The CDR3 DNA sequence: TGTGCCACCAGCAAGGAACCGCGGACTAGCGGCCCTCAGGAGCAGTTCTTC. Its protein product is CATSKEPRTSGPQEQFF.

The chain carries TRBV2 and TRBJ1-1; D possibly corresponds to TRBD1 (6 bases). Trimming pared 5 bases from V and 3 bases from J, leaving 7 bases between. The germline CDR1 and CDR2 sequences are SNHLY and FYNNEI. There are 12 residues in the CDR3. The CDR3 spells CASSTGYTEAFF. In DNA form, the CDR3 reads TGTGCCAGCAGTACAGGGTACACTGAAGCTTTCTTT.

This chain connects TRBV28 to TRBJ1-5; D is uncertain. The CDR3 length is 14 residues. Germline V gene lookup returns CDR1 MDHEN and CDR2 SYDVKM. Trimming shortened V by 7 bases and J by 2 bases, and 12 bases separated the two germline ends. CDR3 residues: CASKRGGRNQPQHF. As DNA, the CDR3 is TGTGCCAGCAAGCGTGGCGGCCGCAATCAGCCCCAGCATTTT.

In this sample, this clone turned up a few times. The rearrangement uses TRBV4-1 and TRBJ1-6; 8 bases map to TRBD1. The CDR3 covers 16 residues. Germline V gives CDR1 MGHRA, CDR2 YSYEKL. Unmatched junction bases numbered 8, after V lost 1 base and J lost 9 bases. CDR3 sequence reads: CASSQGLDRVGSPLHF. The CDR3, as DNA: TGCGCCAGCAGCCAAGGACTGGACAGGGTGGGTTCACCCCTCCACTTT.

The chain couples TRBV9 to TRBJ2-7, with D tentatively TRBD1 (5 bases). Trimming pared 2 bases from V and 6 bases from J, leaving 12 bases between. Germline CDR1 reads SGDLS; CDR2 reads YYNGEE. CDR3 length: 13 amino acids. CDR3: CASSVNVGVEQYF. The CDR3 nucleotides read TGTGCCAGCAGCGTGAATGTAGGGGTCGAGCAGTACTTC.

This sequence joins TRBV5-1 and TRBJ1-6; tentatively, D is TRBD1 (6 bases). Germline values: CDR1 SGHRS, CDR2 YFSETQ. Trimming removed 0 bases at V and 1 base at J, with 8 bases between. The CDR3 runs 16 residues. The CDR3 nucleotides are TGCGCCAGCAGCTTGGTCCAGGGGTCCTATAATTCACCCCTCCACTTT. This encodes CASSLVQGSYNSPLHF. The entire variable domain, with the rest obtained from reference TRBV5-1 and TRBJ1-6, is as follows: KAGVTQTPRYLIKTRGQQVTLSCSPISGHRSVSWYQQTPGQGLQFLFEYFSETQRNKGNFPGRFSGRQFSNSRSEMNVSTLELGDSALYLCASSLVQGSYNSPLHFGNGTRLTVT.

This chain connects TRBV6-5 to TRBJ1-2; D is unresolved. V lost 5 bases and J 4 bases, leaving 14 bases between the germline ends. This CDR3 has 14 residues. CDR1 MNHEY and CDR2 SVGAGI come from the germline V gene. CDR3 in DNA: TGTGCCAGCAGTGATTGGTCCGACTTCTATGGCTACACCTTC. This sequence encodes CASSDWSDFYGYTF.

V gene TRBV9 combines with J gene TRBJ2-1, with D uncertain. The CDR3 is 16 residues long. The germline gives CDR1 SGDLS, CDR2 YYNGEE. The ends were cut back, 0 bases at V and 4 bases at J, with 14 bases in the middle. CDR3 nucleotide sequence: TGTGCCAGCAGCGTAGCTCCGACTCTCTCTTACAATGAGCAGTTCTTC. This gives the protein CASSVAPTLSYNEQFF.